These 14 T cell receptor beta chains originate from one sample sequenced in a study of blood T cell repertoires in COVID-19 (dated by TCRdb to the early 2020s). The library was made by the immunoSEQ multiplex PCR assay. TCRdb obtained this table from immuneACCESS and retained in-frame rearrangements with V and J assigned. These tables miss some clones; where compared with another copy, unresolved V genes account for less than half of the shortfall, and the remainder is unexplained. The sample table contains roughly 250,000 clones; only one count was recorded for 70% to 90% of them. About 1% of the sample belongs to the ten largest clones. The sequenced material came from peripheral blood. The receptors originated from a human donor with COVID-19, enrolled during active disease. The donor label of this sample is uncertain.

The rearrangement joins TRBV6-2 or TRBV6-3 to TRBJ2-1, with TRBD1 as a possible D gene (5 bases). Per germline, CDR1 MNHEY and CDR2 SVGEGT. The germline V and J ends were trimmed by 2 bases and 6 bases, with 11 bases remaining between them. The CDR3 totals 14 residues. CDR3 sequence reads: CASSYVTGSNEQFF. In nucleotides, the CDR3 is TGTGCCAGCAGTTACGTCACAGGATCCAATGAGCAGTTCTTC.

This chain uses TRBV15 with TRBJ2-3, with a tentative D call TRBD1 (6 bases). V lost 7 bases and J lost 0, with 11 bases in between. This CDR3 contains 14 residues. Germline CDR1 LNHNV, CDR2 YYDKDF (reference sequence). Written as DNA, the CDR3 is TGTGCCACCACCAGGGGCTTGAGCACAGATACGCAGTATTTT. Translation gives CATTRGLSTDTQYF.

In nucleotides, the CDR3 is TGTGCCTGGACCTACAGGGGAAGAAACACCATATATTTT. Protein sequence: CAWTYRGRNTIYF. This chain uses TRBV30 with TRBJ1-3, with 7 bases aligning to TRBD1. J was trimmed by 5 bases and V by 4 bases; bases with no gene match: 5. This CDR3 has 13 amino acids. Germline assignment: CDR1 GTSNPN and CDR2 SVGIG (reference sequence).

The chain joins TRBV7-2 to TRBJ1-2; possibly TRBD1 for D (6 bases). The germline gives CDR1 SGHTA, CDR2 FQGNSA. CDR3 length: 15 residues. V was trimmed by 6 bases and J by 0 bases, leaving 14 bases between them. CDR3 residues: CASSYSDSSNYGYTF. The CDR3 DNA follows: TGTGCCAGCAGTTACTCGGACAGTTCTAACTATGGCTACACCTTC.

The gene calls are TRBV15 and TRBJ1-2, with no clear D. The CDR3 covers 15 residues. Germline V gene lookup returns CDR1 LNHNV and CDR2 YYDKDF (reference sequence). Trimming removed 0 bases from V and 7 bases from J, with 15 bases in between. The CDR3 DNA is TGTGCCACCAGCAGAGATGCGGGTGTTGTCTCTGGCTACACCTTC. Its protein product is CATSRDAGVVSGYTF. The full variable domain, rest sourced from reference TRBV15 and TRBJ1-2, is DAMVIQNPRYQVTQFGKPVTLSCSQTLNHNVMYWYQQKSSQAPKLLFHYYDKDFNNEADTPDNFQSRRPNTSFCFLDIRSPGLGDTAMYLCATSRDAGVVSGYTFGSGTRLTVV.

The chain couples TRBV28 to TRBJ2-5; 9 bases fit TRBD1. The CDR3 totals 13 residues. Germline values: CDR1 MDHEN, CDR2 SYDVKM. The J segment lost 5 bases and the V segment lost 6 bases, leaving 4 bases of the junction unmatched. The CDR3 DNA is TGTGCCAGCAGGGACAGGGGCCCGGAGACCCAGTACTTC. Amino acid sequence: CASRDRGPETQYF.

This clone was observed a handful of times. The J gene is TRBJ1-2, the V gene TRBV9; D is uncertain. Germline loops: CDR1 SGDLS, CDR2 YYNGEE. V was shortened by 4 bases and J by 4 bases, with 11 bases between the two germline ends. This CDR3 is built from 13 residues. CDR3 in DNA: TGTGCCAGCAGCAACCCGACTCCCTATGGCTACACCTTC. It yields the protein CASSNPTPYGYTF.

The sample holds a few counts of this clone. This sequence joins TRBV5-1 and TRBJ2-7; D may be TRBD2 (6 bases). V was shortened by 0 bases and J by 0 bases, with 10 bases between the two germline ends. The CDR3 loop spans 15 amino acids. The germline CDR1 and CDR2 sequences are SGHRS and YFSETQ. Written as DNA, the CDR3 is TGCGCCAGCAGCTTGGTTGGCGGGAACTCCTACGAGCAGTACTTC. Protein sequence: CASSLVGGNSYEQYF.

The CDR3 coding sequence is TGTGCTACCCAGGGCTCTGAAGCTTTCTTT. Translating gives CATQGSEAFF. The rearrangement joins TRBV6-6 to TRBJ1-1; tentative D call: TRBD1 (5 bases). CDR1 is MNHNY and CDR2 is SVGAGI in the germline V gene (reference sequence). The CDR3 runs to 10 residues.

The chain has TRBV29-1 and TRBJ2-1; D may be TRBD2 (6 bases). The germline gives CDR1 SQVTM, CDR2 ANQGSEA. This CDR3 is 13 amino acids long. V was trimmed by 4 bases and J by 6 bases, leaving 13 bases between them. The CDR3 sequence is CSVATGAGNEQFF. The CDR3 region has the DNA TGCAGCGTTGCTACGGGAGCCGGCAATGAGCAGTTCTTC.

The chain couples TRBV6-5 to TRBJ1-1; TRBD1 is a possible D gene (6 bases). Germline V gene sequence: CDR1 MNHEY, CDR2 SVGAGI. V lost 5 bases, J lost 5 bases, and 18 bases lay in between. CDR3 length equals 15 residues. The CDR3 DNA sequence: TGTGCCAGCAGTCCCAGGGGAATACATGGGACTGAAGCTTTCTTT. Amino acid sequence: CASSPRGIHGTEAFF.

For this clone: The identical CDR3 is also encoded by other nucleotide sequences in the sample. The gene calls are TRBV5-1 and TRBJ2-3; a possible D gene is TRBD1 (5 bases). In germline, CDR1 is SGHRS, CDR2 YFSETQ. The V end was cut by 1 base, the J end by 3 bases, with 9 bases between. The CDR3 extends over 14 amino acids. The CDR3 DNA sequence: TGCGCCAGCAGCTTGCGCCAGGGTACAGATACGCAGTATTTT. Protein product: CASSLRQGTDTQYF.

This sequence joins TRBV3-1 (or the pseudogene TRBV3-2) and TRBJ1-3; no clear D. Germline V gene data show CDR1 as LGHDT and CDR2 as YNNKEL (reference sequence). V was cut by 1 base and J by 0 bases, with 7 bases left in between. The CDR3 sequence is 15 residues long. The chain's CDR3 is CASSQARFSGNTIYF. In nucleotides, the CDR3 is TGTGCCAGCAGCCAAGCGAGGTTCTCTGGAAACACCATATATTTT.

The chain combines TRBV2 with TRBJ2-1, with TRBD2 identical over 9 bases. CDR3 size: 15 residues. After removal of 7 bases from V and 8 bases from J, the junction contained 12 bases not matched to a gene. The V gene's germline CDR1 is SNHLY and CDR2 FYNNEI. CDR3 residues: CASTEGREGLDEQFF. CDR3 DNA: TGTGCCAGCACAGAGGGGCGGGAGGGCCTTGATGAGCAGTTCTTC.